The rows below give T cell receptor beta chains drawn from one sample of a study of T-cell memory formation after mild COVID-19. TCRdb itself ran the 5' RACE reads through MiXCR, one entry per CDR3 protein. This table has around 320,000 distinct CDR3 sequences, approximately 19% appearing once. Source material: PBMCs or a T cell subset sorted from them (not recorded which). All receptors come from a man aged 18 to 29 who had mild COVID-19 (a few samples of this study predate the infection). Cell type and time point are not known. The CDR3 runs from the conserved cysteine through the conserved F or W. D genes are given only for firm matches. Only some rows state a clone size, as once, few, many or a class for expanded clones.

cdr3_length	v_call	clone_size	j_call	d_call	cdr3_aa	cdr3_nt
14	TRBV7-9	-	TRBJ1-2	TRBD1	CASSMTGGPNGYTF	TGTGCCAGCAGCATGACAGGGGGACCAAATGGCTACACCTTC
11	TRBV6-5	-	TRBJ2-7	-	CASTLRSEQYF	TGTGCCAGCACTCTCAGGAGCGAGCAGTACTTC
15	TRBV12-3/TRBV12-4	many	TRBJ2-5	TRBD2	CASSSTSGGQETQYF	TGTGCCAGCAGTTCGACTAGCGGGGGACAAGAGACCCAGTACTTC
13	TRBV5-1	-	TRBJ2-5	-	CASSSGWQETQYF	TGCGCCAGCAGCTCGGGATGGCAAGAGACCCAGTACTTC
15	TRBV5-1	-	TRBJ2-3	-	CASSLAGVGTDTQYF	TGCGCCAGCAGCTTGGCAGGGGTTGGCACAGATACGCAGTATTTT
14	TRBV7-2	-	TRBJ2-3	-	CASSFKGYTDTQYF	TGTGCCAGCAGCTTTAAGGGCTACACAGATACGCAGTATTTT
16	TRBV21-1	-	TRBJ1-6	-	CASSNLLWDQGAPLHF	TGTGCCAGCAGCAATCTTCTCTGGGACCAGGGCGCACCCCTCCACTTT
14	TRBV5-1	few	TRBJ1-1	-	CASSTARGYTEAFF	TGCGCCAGCAGCACTGCGCGGGGCTACACTGAAGCTTTCTTT
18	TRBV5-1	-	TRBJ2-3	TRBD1	CASSLAGQGAGRADTQYF	TGCGCCAGCAGCTTGGCCGGGCAGGGGGCTGGACGAGCAGATACGCAGTATTTT
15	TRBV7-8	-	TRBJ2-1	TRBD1	CASSLRDRGPSEQFF	TGTGCCAGCAGCCTACGGGACAGGGGGCCAAGTGAGCAGTTCTTC
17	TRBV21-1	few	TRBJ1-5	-	CASRPGNPKYSNQPQHF	TGTGCCAGCAGACCCGGGAACCCAAAGTATAGCAATCAGCCCCAGCATTTT
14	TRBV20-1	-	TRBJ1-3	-	CSAIKTESGNTIYF	TGCAGTGCTATAAAAACAGAGTCTGGAAACACCATATATTTT
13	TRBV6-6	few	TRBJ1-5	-	CASRAISNQPQHF	TGTGCCAGCAGGGCAATAAGCAATCAGCCCCAGCATTTT
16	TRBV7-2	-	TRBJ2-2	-	CASSLFRGREGGELFF	TGTGCCAGCAGCCTCTTCCGGGGAAGGGAAGGCGGGGAGCTGTTTTTT
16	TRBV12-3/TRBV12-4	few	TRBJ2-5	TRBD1	CASRITGTGGIKTQYF	TGTGCCAGCAGGATCACCGGGACAGGGGGCATAAAGACCCAGTACTTC
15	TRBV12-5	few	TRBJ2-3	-	CASGLMGEPTDTQYF	TGTGCTAGTGGTTTGATGGGGGAACCCACAGATACGCAGTATTTT
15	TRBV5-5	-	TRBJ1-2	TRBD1	CASSIGTGGVYGYTF	TGTGCCAGCAGCATCGGGACAGGAGGCGTCTATGGCTACACCTTC
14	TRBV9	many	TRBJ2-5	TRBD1	CASSPPGQQETQYF	TGTGCCAGCAGCCCGCCGGGACAGCAAGAGACCCAGTACTTC
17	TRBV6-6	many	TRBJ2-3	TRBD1	CASSYRDRPFSTDTQYF	TGTGCCAGCAGTTACCGGGACAGGCCCTTCAGCACAGATACGCAGTATTTT
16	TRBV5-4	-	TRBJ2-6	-	CASSFLVGSGANVLTF	TGTGCCAGCAGCTTTCTAGTGGGTTCGGGGGCCAACGTCCTGACTTTC
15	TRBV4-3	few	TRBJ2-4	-	CASSQGGGTKNIQYF	TGCGCCAGCAGCCAAGGAGGGGGGACCAAAAACATTCAGTACTTC
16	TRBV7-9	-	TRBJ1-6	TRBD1	CASSPSTGDPNSPLHF	TGTGCCAGCAGCCCCTCGACAGGGGACCCGAATTCACCCCTCCACTTT
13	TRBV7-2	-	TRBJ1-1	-	CASSLTKTTEAFF	TGTGCCAGCAGCTTAACAAAGACCACTGAAGCTTTCTTT
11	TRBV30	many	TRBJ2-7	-	CAWGDLYEQYF	TGTGCCTGGGGGGACCTTTACGAGCAGTACTTC
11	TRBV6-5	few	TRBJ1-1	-	CASSTAGVTFF	TGTGCCAGCAGTACCGCCGGGGTAACTTTCTTT
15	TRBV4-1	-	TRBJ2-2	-	CASRLAIKRTGELFF	TGCGCCAGCAGACTCGCTATAAAACGGACCGGGGAGCTGTTTTTT
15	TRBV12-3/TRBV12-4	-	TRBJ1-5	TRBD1	CASSPTQGAKQPQHF	TGTGCCAGCAGCCCGACTCAGGGGGCTAAGCAGCCCCAGCATTTT
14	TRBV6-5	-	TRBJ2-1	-	CASSYGGSGNEQFF	TGTGCCAGCAGTTACGGGGGTTCGGGGAATGAGCAGTTCTTC
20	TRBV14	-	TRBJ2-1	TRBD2	CASSPSLGLAAFSSYNEQFF	TGTGCCAGCAGCCCTAGTCTCGGACTAGCGGCCTTTAGCTCCTACAATGAGCAGTTCTTC
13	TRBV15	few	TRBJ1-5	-	CAPGKGVLQPQHF	TGTGCCCCCGGGAAAGGGGTGTTACAGCCCCAGCATTTT
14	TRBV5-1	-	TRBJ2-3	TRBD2	CASSPGLAPDTQYF	TGCGCCAGCAGCCCGGGACTAGCGCCAGATACGCAGTATTTT
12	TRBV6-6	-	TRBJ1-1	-	CASSHGKTEAFF	TGTGCCAGCAGTCATGGCAAAACTGAAGCTTTCTTT
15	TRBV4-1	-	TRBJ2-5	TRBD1	CASSQETGGAKTQYF	TGCGCCAGCAGCCAAGAAACAGGGGGCGCAAAGACCCAGTACTTC
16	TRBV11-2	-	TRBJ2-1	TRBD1	CASSSTAGTGVPGQFF	TGTGCCAGCAGCTCGACTGCCGGGACAGGGGTACCCGGGCAGTTCTTC
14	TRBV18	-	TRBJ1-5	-	CASSRIGPNQPQHF	TGTGCCAGCTCACGTATCGGCCCCAATCAGCCCCAGCATTTT
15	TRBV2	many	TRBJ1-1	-	CASSVAVQMNTEAFF	TGTGCCAGCAGTGTCGCAGTTCAGATGAACACTGAAGCTTTCTTT
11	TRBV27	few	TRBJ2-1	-	CASSGVNEQFF	TGTGCCAGCAGTGGGGTAAATGAGCAGTTCTTC
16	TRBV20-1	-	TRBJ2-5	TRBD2	CSARPWTSDKLETQYF	TGCAGTGCTAGACCCTGGACTAGTGACAAGTTAGAGACCCAGTACTTC
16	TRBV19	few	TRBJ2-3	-	CASRGTLFARMNTQYF	TGTGCCAGTAGAGGGACCCTTTTCGCTCGCATGAATACGCAGTATTTT
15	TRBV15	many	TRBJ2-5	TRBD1	CATSTGTGGLETQYF	TGTGCCACCAGCACCGGGACAGGGGGCTTGGAGACCCAGTACTTC
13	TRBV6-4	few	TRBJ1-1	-	CASRSQGGTEAFF	TGTGCCAGCAGATCCCAGGGTGGGACTGAAGCTTTCTTT
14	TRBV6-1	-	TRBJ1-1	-	CASSWDTPNTEAFF	TGTGCCAGCAGCTGGGACACGCCGAACACTGAAGCTTTCTTT
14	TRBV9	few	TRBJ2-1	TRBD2	CASSAGGGYNEQFF	TGTGCCAGCAGCGCAGGCGGGGGCTACAATGAGCAGTTCTTC
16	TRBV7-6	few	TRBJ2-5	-	CASSLGSEGLKETQYF	TGTGCCAGCAGCTTAGGGTCGGAGGGGCTGAAGGAGACCCAGTACTTC
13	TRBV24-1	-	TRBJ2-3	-	CATNDGASGAQYF	TGTGCCACCAATGATGGGGCGTCAGGAGCGCAGTATTTT
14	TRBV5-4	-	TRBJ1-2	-	CASSLGQNLYGYTF	TGTGCCAGCAGCCTAGGACAGAACCTCTATGGCTACACCTTC
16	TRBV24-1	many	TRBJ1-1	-	CATAPGTVPEGTEAFF	TGTGCCACCGCCCCCGGGACTGTTCCAGAGGGCACTGAAGCTTTCTTT
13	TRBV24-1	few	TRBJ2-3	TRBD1	CATGTGTPDTQYF	TGTGCCACGGGGACAGGGACCCCAGATACGCAGTATTTT
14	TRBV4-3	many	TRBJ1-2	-	CASSQDISEGGYTF	TGCGCCAGCAGCCAAGATATCTCTGAGGGAGGCTACACCTTC
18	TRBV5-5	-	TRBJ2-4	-	CASSRSSRPGEWRYIQYF	TGTGCCAGCAGTCGATCTAGCCGACCAGGGGAATGGAGGTACATTCAGTACTTC
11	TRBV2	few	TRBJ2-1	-	CASSESNEQFF	TGTGCCAGCAGTGAGAGCAATGAGCAGTTCTTC
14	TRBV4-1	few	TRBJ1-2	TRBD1	CASSATGGAYGYTF	TGCGCCAGCAGCGCGACAGGGGGCGCATATGGCTACACCTTC